These T cell receptor beta chains were read from a single sample in a study of metastatic and nonmetastatic thyroid tumors. MiXCR re-clonotyped the PCR reads for TCRdb. The sample includes 13,000 or so clones, 23% of them seen just once. The specimen sequenced was adjacent normal tissue. All receptors come from a female donor with papillary thyroid cancer or a benign thyroid nodule (not recorded which). Some clones in this sample may be carry-over from other donors' samples. CDR3s include the opening cysteine and the closing phenylalanine or tryptophan. Fields, in order: D gene, clone size, J gene, V gene, CDR3 DNA, CDR3 protein. The D gene is left open where the match is weak. Expanded clones get a size class; other rows say once, few or many, or leave the size out.

>-|-|TRBJ1-1|TRBV20-1
TGCAGTGCCCCGGGACGGGGATATGAAGCTTTCTTT
CSAPGRGYEAFF
>-|medium-sized|TRBJ2-5|TRBV2
TGTGCCAGCAGTGTTTTGAGGGGGGAGACCCAGTACTTC
CASSVLRGETQYF
>-|-|TRBJ2-7|TRBV20-1
TGCAGTGCCCTCAGCTCCTACGAGCAGTACTTC
CSALSSYEQYF
>-|few|TRBJ2-7|TRBV28
TGTGCCAGCAGTTTCTCGGGACGGGGCTACGAGCAGTACTTC
CASSFSGRGYEQYF
>-|medium-sized|TRBJ2-3|TRBV5-1
TGCGCCAGCAGCTGGACGAGAGATACGCAGTATTTT
CASSWTRDTQYF
>-|-|TRBJ2-3|TRBV15
TGTGCCACCAGCAGTGACTCGGGGGGCACAGATACGCAGTATTTT
CATSSDSGGTDTQYF
>TRBD1|medium-sized|TRBJ2-2|TRBV2
TGTGCCAGCAGTGAAGTTGCAGGGGGCACCGGGGAGCTGTTTTTT
CASSEVAGGTGELFF
>-|-|TRBJ1-5|TRBV6-1
TGTGCCAGCAGTGAAATGGGGCAGCCCAATCAGCCCCAGCATTTT
CASSEMGQPNQPQHF
>TRBD1|many|TRBJ1-4|TRBV2
TGTGCCAGCCTCCGGGACAGGGGGCTCCAGGGAGGCCCAACTAATGAAAAACTGTTTTTT
CASLRDRGLQGGPTNEKLFF
>TRBD1|-|TRBJ2-1|TRBV7-2
TGTGCCAGCAGCCTGGCACAGGGGGCTCTCAATGAGCAGTTCTTC
CASSLAQGALNEQFF
>-|-|TRBJ2-3|TRBV19
TGTGCCAGTAGTATAGGGGGAACAGATACGCAGTATTTT
CASSIGGTDTQYF
>-|-|TRBJ1-5|TRBV11-1
TGTGCCAGCAGCTTAGACCGCCGGGAGGGATGGTGGGATAGTCAGCACCAGCATTTT
CASSLDRREGWWDSQHQHF
>-|-|TRBJ2-2|TRBV7-2
TGTGCCAGCAGTTTACAGGTGAGCACCGGGGGGCTGTTTTTT
CASSLQVSTGGLFF
>-|once|TRBJ1-2|TRBV9
TGTGCCAGCAGCGTAGCTTCGCTATCCTATGGCTACACCTTC
CASSVASLSYGYTF
>TRBD2|few|TRBJ2-1|TRBV6-2/TRBV6-3
TGTGCCAGCAGTTACTCGGCCGGGGGGGGTGAGCAGTTCTTC
CASSYSAGGGEQFF
>TRBD1|medium-sized|TRBJ2-7|TRBV11-1
TGTGCCAGCAGCTTGTTAAGCAGGGGGCCCCCGTACGAGCAGTACTTC
CASSLLSRGPPYEQYF
>TRBD2|-|TRBJ2-2|TRBV11-2
TGTGCCAGCAGCTTAGATGCGGGCCTAGCGGGAAAAGCCGGGGAGCTGTTTTTT
CASSLDAGLAGKAGELFF
>TRBD1|medium-sized|TRBJ1-1|TRBV20-1
TGCAGTGCTAGAGCGTCAGACAGGGAGAACACTGAAGCTTTCTTT
CSARASDRENTEAFF
>-|-|TRBJ2-5|TRBV11-3
TGTGCCAGCAGCACACAACCGGGACACCCAAAAGAGACCCAGTACTTC
CASSTQPGHPKETQYF
>-|medium-sized|TRBJ1-2|TRBV19
TGTGCCAGTAGTGGGACGACCCGACACTATGGCTACACCTTC
CASSGTTRHYGYTF
>-|medium-sized|TRBJ1-2|TRBV28
TGTGCCAGCAGTTTGTACAGGGTTGATGGCTACACCTTC
CASSLYRVDGYTF
>TRBD2|-|TRBJ2-7|TRBV4-2
TGTGCCAGCAGCCAAGGGCTAGCGGACCTCACCTACGATCAGTACTTC
CASSQGLADLTYDQYF
>-|medium-sized|TRBJ2-7|TRBV27
TGTGCCAGCAGTTCCCCCAACAGGGCAGGGTCGGATGAGCAGTACTTC
CASSSPNRAGSDEQYF